This T cell receptor (beta chain) stems from a study of cytomegalovirus exposure and HLA in healthy donors. General study findings and limits: Presence/absence analysis assumed near-uniform sequencing depth across donors. According to an earlier analysis, most TCR beta V segments yielded productive rearrangements about 90% or about 30% of the time.

Germline loops: CDR1 SEHNR, CDR2 FQNEAQ (reference sequence). CDR3 size: 14 residues. The V segment lost 2 bases and the J segment 1 base; nucleotides outside the gene matches: 1. Notes on this clone: Antigen: not known.

The study ran its PCR with 60 Vbeta and 13 Jbeta primers. This table comes from immunoSEQ multiplex PCR, and its TCRdb copy is limited to in-frame clones, with some not included. The profile covers about 160,000 clones, with 84% appearing a single time and around 0.97% taken by the ten largest. V and J are TRBV7-9 and TRBJ2-5, with 7 bases lining up with TRBD1. Specimen: PBMCs. The TCR originated in a man aged 30 to 39 in good health and CMV-seronegative. The CDR3 region has the DNA TGTGCCAGCAGCTTAAGGACAGGCCAAGAGACCCAGTACTTC. This codes for CASSLRTGQETQYF. Looking up the rest from reference TRBV7-9 and TRBJ2-5 gives the full variable domain: DTGVSQNPRHKITKRGQNVTFRCDPISEHNRLYWYRQTLGQGPEFLTYFQNEAQLEKSRLLSDRFSAERPKGSFSTLEIQRTEQGDSAMYLCASSLRTGQETQYFGPGTRLLVL.